This T cell receptor beta chain stems from a study of graft-versus-host responses after intestinal transplantation. This clone was seen only a few times. The CDR3 spans 14 residues. Germline V gene lookup returns CDR1 MGHRA and CDR2 YSYEKL. The V end lost 1 base, the J end lost 9 bases, and 13 bases lay between the germline ends. Graft material was processed, releasing intraepithelial and lamina propria lymphocytes. Produced via immunoSEQ multiplex PCR; TCRdb's table is partial and in-frame only. The sample contains some 15,000 clones, 65% to 80% of which appear only once. This sample comprised ileum tissue, obtained just under 28 days after intestinal transplant. This chain joins TRBV4-1 and TRBJ2-1, with D unclear. The receptor's source is a human patient who received an intestinal transplant, so some T cells may come from the graft donor. The CDR3 loop is CASSQANGGGEQFF. Written as DNA, the CDR3 is TGCGCCAGCAGCCAAGCTAATGGCGGCGGTGAGCAGTTCTTC.